This T cell receptor (beta chain) was documented in a study of OX40 agonist ivuxolimab in advanced cancers. Study conclusions and caveats: With doses of 0.1 to 3.0 mg/kg, CD4+ and CD8+ blood T cells had undergone clonal expansion by week 6. Certain nonresponding patients likewise had low normalized T-cell clonal expansion.

About this clone itself: The antigen is unknown.

Some clones are missing from TCRdb's copy, which holds only in-frame ones; the method was immunoSEQ multiplex PCR. The data hold some 65,000 clones, with roughly 90% observed a single time. Exclusion of a patient followed from autoimmune disease history or systemic immunosuppression. Blood was sampled at baseline, cycle 4 day 1, and cycle 7 day 1. With 1 base removed from V and 6 bases from J, the gap between germline ends came to 10 bases. CDR1 is SEHNR, CDR2 FQNEAQ, per germline (reference sequence). The CDR3 runs to 13 residues. The rearrangement uses TRBV7-9 and TRBJ2-7; a possible D gene is TRBD1 (5 bases). The sample consisted of CD4+ or CD8+ T cells sorted from blood, taken in a trial of the OX40 agonist ivuxolimab. This TCR came from an adult with an advanced solid tumor such as melanoma, head and neck, liver or kidney cancer. In DNA, the CDR3 is TGTGCCAGCAGCTTAGGAAGGGGAATCGAGCAGTACTTC. As protein: CASSLGRGIEQYF.